These 10 T cell receptor beta chains came from one sample sequenced in a study of blood T cells in healthy people across ages. Then a second PCR, running about 6 to 12 cycles, was carried out with a sample-barcoded 5' primer and a J-beta primer mix. Each CDR3 protein is one row after TCRdb ran MiXCR on the 5' RACE reads. Found here are about 630,000 distinct CDR3 sequences, 20% to 25% of them singletons; the top ten hold 3.5% to 4%. Source material: blood. The receptors come from a man between 65 and 79 years old in good health.

Only a few counts were recorded for this clonotype. J is TRBJ2-5 and V is TRBV6-5; D tentatively fits TRBD1 or TRBD2 (5 bases each). CDR3 length equals 16 residues. V shed 3 bases and J shed 2 bases, with 16 bases lying between them. In germline, CDR1 is MNHEY, CDR2 SVGAGI. CDR3: CASSYIPGAGQETQYF. The DNA for the CDR3 is TGTGCCAGCAGTTATATCCCCGGGGCAGGTCAAGAGACCCAGTACTTC.

The chain couples TRBV9 to TRBJ2-3; 13 bases are a match to TRBD2. V lost 3 bases to trimming and J lost 4 bases; unmatched junction nucleotides: 11. The germline gives CDR1 SGDLS, CDR2 YYNGEE. The CDR3 has 18 residues. CDR3: CASSGHSGTSGKADTQYF. CDR3 nucleotides: TGTGCCAGCAGCGGCCACTCCGGGACTAGCGGGAAAGCAGATACGCAGTATTTT.

The chain recombines TRBV5-1 with TRBJ1-1, with 9 bases matching TRBD1. The CDR3 is 14 residues long. Germline trimming cut 2 bases from V and 7 bases from J; bases unmatched to any gene: 6. Looked up from germline, CDR1 is SGHRS and CDR2 is YFSETQ. The CDR3 DNA reads as TGCGCCAGCAGCTTACAGGGGGCTAAAAGTGAAGCTTTCTTT. It is translated as CASSLQGAKSEAFF.

V usage is TRBV20-1 and J usage is TRBJ2-7; a possible D gene is TRBD2 (6 bases). Trimming pared 3 bases from V and 5 bases from J, leaving 14 bases between. The CDR3 sequence is 13 residues long. Germline V gene lookup returns CDR1 DFQATT and CDR2 SNEGSKA (reference sequence). The CDR3 DNA sequence: TGCAGTGCTAGGGGACGGGAGCACCACGAGCAGTACTTC. Amino acids: CSARGREHHEQYF.

This clonotype was detected ten times or more. The junction shows a germline mismatch at one end, possibly a read error. The genes are TRBV5-1 and TRBJ2-5, with 9 bases fitting TRBD1. The CDR3 loop spans 13 amino acids. CDR1 is SGHRS and CDR2 is YFSETQ in the germline V gene. The CDR3 sequence is CASSTDRGETQYF. CDR3 nucleotides: TGTGCCAGCAGCACGGACAGGGGCGAGACCCAGTACTTC.

This clonotype was recorded at least ten times. The chain links TRBV7-8 to TRBJ1-5; D is uncertain. CDR1 and CDR2 (germline): SGHVS, FQNEAQ. The CDR3 spans 17 residues. The V end was cut by 0 bases, the J end by 0 bases, with 12 bases between. CDR3 residues: CASSLATGSLSNQPQHF. CDR3 nucleotides: TGTGCCAGCAGCTTAGCGACGGGTTCCCTTAGCAATCAGCCCCAGCATTTT.

V is TRBV3-1 and J is TRBJ2-5, with 11 nucleotides matching TRBD2. The end of the DNA fits TRBJ2-1 better, so the J call may be wrong. The CDR3 consists of 15 residues. Germline CDR1 LGHDT, CDR2 YNNKEL (reference sequence). CDR3: CASSHTLAGVNEQFF. The CDR3 nucleotides are TGTGCCAGCAGCCATACACTAGCGGGAGTTAATGAGCAGTTCTTC.

This clonotype was detected a few times. The chain employs TRBV5-1 and TRBJ2-1, with 10 positions matching TRBD1. The CDR3 sequence is 14 residues long. The germline V gene has CDR1 SGHRS and CDR2 YFSETQ. V gave up 6 bases and J gave up 2 bases; unmatched junction bases: 2. This CDR3 reads CASTGTGAYNEQFF. The CDR3 nucleotides read TGCGCCAGCACCGGGACAGGGGCCTACAATGAGCAGTTCTTC.

The chain carries TRBV5-1 and TRBJ2-7; TRBD1 aligns across 9 bases. Germline lookup yields CDR1 SGHRS and CDR2 YFSETQ. V lost 4 bases to trimming and J lost 7 bases; unmatched junction nucleotides: 12. This CDR3 contains 15 residues. DNA of the CDR3: TGCGCCAGCAGCCCAAGACCGGGACAGGGAAGTGAGCAGTACTTC. This encodes CASSPRPGQGSEQYF.

The chain uses TRBV4-1 and TRBJ1-2; D gene ambiguous. The V end was cut by 0 bases, the J end by 0 bases, with 11 bases between. This CDR3 is 16 amino acids long. CDR1 and CDR2 (germline): MGHRA, YSYEKL. CDR3 in DNA: TGCGCCAGCAGCCAAGATCTTAGGATCACTAACTATGGCTACACCTTC. Translation: CASSQDLRITNYGYTF.